The 27 T cell receptor beta chains given below trace back to one sample, sequenced in a study of cytomegalovirus exposure and HLA in healthy donors. Assay: immunoSEQ multiplex PCR; the TCRdb copy retains only in-frame clones and omits some. The sample has 190,000 or so clones, roughly four fifths seen once. The specimen was PBMCs. These receptor sequences come from a woman aged 18 to 35 in good health and CMV-seropositive.

This clone was seen a handful of times. The chain couples TRBV4-2 to TRBJ1-5; D uncertain. Deletions cut 0 bases from V and 0 bases from J, with 6 bases between. This CDR3 contains 15 residues. Germline V CDR1 and CDR2: LGHNA, YNFKEQ. The CDR3 DNA follows: TGTGCCAGCAGCCAAGAACAGCTTAGCAATCAGCCCCAGCATTTT. It yields the protein CASSQEQLSNQPQHF.

The genes are TRBV7-3 and TRBJ2-2; 7 bases are shared with TRBD2. This CDR3 spans 16 amino acids. Germline loops: CDR1 SGHTA, CDR2 FQGTGA. Germline trimming cut 0 bases from V and 4 bases from J; bases unmatched to any gene: 5. CDR3 sequence: CASSLTGTTSTGELFF. The CDR3 region has the DNA TGTGCCAGCAGCTTAACCGGGACTACTAGCACCGGGGAGCTGTTTTTT.

The J gene is TRBJ2-1, the V gene TRBV19; TRBD2 aligns across 8 bases. Germline loops: CDR1 LNHDA, CDR2 SQIVND (reference sequence). The CDR3 covers 14 residues. After removal of 10 bases from V and 2 bases from J, the junction contained 7 bases not matched to a gene. In DNA, the CDR3 is TGTGCCAACCCGACTAGCGTAACCTACAATGAGCAGTTCTTC. This sequence encodes CANPTSVTYNEQFF.

The J gene is TRBJ2-3, the V gene TRBV18, with D possibly being TRBD2 (6 bases). The V gene lost 2 bases and the J gene lost 0 bases, with 9 bases spanning the gap. This CDR3 contains 15 residues. Germline CDR1 reads KGHSH; CDR2 reads LQKENI. CDR3 loop: CASSPRRGSTDTQYF. In DNA form, the CDR3 reads TGTGCCAGCTCACCAAGGCGGGGTAGCACAGATACGCAGTATTTT. Full variable domain (remainder filled in from reference TRBV18 and TRBJ2-3): NAGVMQNPRHLVRRRGQEARLRCSPMKGHSHVYWYRQLPEEGLKFMVYLQKENIIDESGMPKERFSAEFPKEGPSILRIQQVVRGDSAAYFCASSPRRGSTDTQYFGPGTRLTVL.

V gene TRBV5-4 combines with J gene TRBJ2-2, with a tentative D call TRBD2 (7 bases). Trimming cost V 1 base and J 6 bases, with 13 bases left between them. In germline, CDR1 is SGHNT, CDR2 YYREEE (reference sequence). CDR3 size: 15 residues. CDR3 residues: CASSLRGAGPGELFF. The CDR3 DNA follows: TGTGCCAGCAGCTTGCGGGGGGCGGGCCCCGGGGAGCTGTTTTTT.

The chain uses TRBV6-1 and TRBJ2-3; the match to TRBD2 covers 7 bases. Germline assignment: CDR1 MNHNS and CDR2 SASEGT. This CDR3 has 17 residues. The V and J ends lost 4 bases and 2 bases, in that order; junction bases with no gene match: 12. The CDR3 here is CASSGPPGAGDTDTQYF. CDR3 nucleotides: TGTGCCAGCAGTGGACCGCCCGGTGCGGGGGACACAGATACGCAGTATTTT.

In its sample, this clone was seen once. The CDR3 DNA reads as TGTGCCAGCAGCATGAGACCGGGACTAGCGGGGGGCGGGGATAGAGAGACCCAGTACTTC. Translating it yields CASSMRPGLAGGGDRETQYF. The chain carries TRBV7-7 and TRBJ2-5; 15 bases are a match to TRBD2. Germline assignment: CDR1 SSHAT and CDR2 FNYEAQ (reference sequence). The CDR3 runs to 20 residues. J was trimmed by 4 bases and V by 5 bases; bases with no gene match: 17.

This chain joins TRBV6-5 and TRBJ1-3, with 7 bases identical to TRBD1. The CDR3 loop spans 15 amino acids. Germline CDR1 is MNHEY and CDR2 is SVGAGI. V lost 8 bases and J lost 3; bases outside the gene matches: 10. CDR3 in amino acids: CASRLGTVGGNTIYF. CDR3 nucleotide sequence: TGTGCCAGCCGCCTCGGGACAGTGGGTGGAAACACCATATATTTT.

V and J are TRBV7-2 and TRBJ2-7; the D gene is possibly TRBD1 (5 bases). The CDR3 sequence is 15 residues long. CDR1 is SGHTA, CDR2 FQGNSA, per germline. V was cut by 7 bases and J by 7 bases, with 23 bases left in between. The CDR3 DNA sequence: TGTGCCAGCACGAATCTGGGGCAGGGTCTCAGTGAGCAGTACTTC. It is translated as CASTNLGQGLSEQYF.

This clone was seen a few times. This chain joins TRBV19 and TRBJ2-1; 14 nucleotides agree with TRBD2. The germline CDR1 and CDR2 sequences are LNHDA and SQIVND (reference sequence). The V and J ends lost 6 bases and 4 bases, in that order; junction bases with no gene match: 5. This CDR3 has 16 amino acids. The chain's CDR3 is CASSTGTSGGYNEQFF. DNA for the CDR3: TGTGCCAGTAGCACCGGGACTAGCGGGGGATACAATGAGCAGTTCTTC. Based on the CDR3 plus reference TRBV19 and TRBJ2-1, the full variable domain is DGGITQSPKYLFRKEGQNVTLSCEQNLNHDAMYWYRQDPGQGLRLIYYSQIVNDFQKGDIAEGYSVSREKKESFPLTVTSAQKNPTAFYLCASSTGTSGGYNEQFFGPGTRLTVL.

The V and J genes are TRBV6-1 and TRBJ1-6, with TRBD1 as a possible D gene (6 bases). This CDR3 region has 15 residues. Germline V gene sequence: CDR1 MNHNS, CDR2 SASEGT. V lost 7 bases, J lost 0 bases, and 10 bases lay in between. CDR3 DNA sequence: TGTGCCAGCATCGACAGGACCTCCTATAATTCACCCCTCCACTTT. This encodes CASIDRTSYNSPLHF.

This chain uses TRBV19 with TRBJ2-5; 10 bases align to TRBD1. Germline loops: CDR1 LNHDA, CDR2 SQIVND (reference sequence). The CDR3 length is 19 residues. V shed 5 bases, J shed 0 bases, and the junction held 15 bases outside the gene matches. The DNA of the CDR3 is TGTGCCAGTAGTGCCAGGGGCCGGGGGACAGGGGCGGACCAAGAGACCCAGTACTTC. Protein: CASSARGRGTGADQETQYF.

This chain joins TRBV18 and TRBJ1-3; no clear D. With 2 bases removed from V and 4 bases from J, the gap between germline ends came to 9 bases. CDR1 and CDR2 from the germline V gene are KGHSH and LQKENI. The CDR3 covers 14 residues. The CDR3 nucleotides are TGTGCCAGCTCACCAAGTGCGAAGGGAAACACCATATATTTT. This gives the protein CASSPSAKGNTIYF. Drawing the rest from reference TRBV18 and TRBJ1-3, the complete variable domain is NAGVMQNPRHLVRRRGQEARLRCSPMKGHSHVYWYRQLPEEGLKFMVYLQKENIIDESGMPKERFSAEFPKEGPSILRIQQVVRGDSAAYFCASSPSAKGNTIYFGEGSWLTVV.

The chain is built from TRBV6-1 and TRBJ1-2; perhaps TRBD1 as D (5 bases). Germline CDR1 MNHNS, CDR2 SASEGT. V lost 10 bases and J 8 bases, leaving 14 bases between the germline ends. The CDR3 consists of 11 residues. Here the CDR3 DNA reads TGTGCCACCGATAGGGGCGGAGGCTACACCTTC. It specifies CATDRGGGYTF.

This chain connects TRBV19 to TRBJ2-7; 9 bases line up with TRBD2. The V gene end was trimmed by 5 bases and the J gene end by 0 bases; junction bases not matched to a gene: 8. The CDR3 contains 16 residues. Germline V lookup: CDR1 LNHDA, CDR2 SQIVND (reference sequence). CDR3 DNA: TGTGCCAGTAGTCCCGGACTAGCGAGGAGCTCCTACGAGCAGTACTTC. Translating gives CASSPGLARSSYEQYF.

This chain joins TRBV19 and TRBJ1-2; D is possibly TRBD1 (5 bases). The germline V gene has CDR1 LNHDA and CDR2 SQIVND (reference sequence). V was trimmed by 5 bases and J by 7 bases, leaving 23 bases between them. The CDR3 length is 16 residues. CDR3 region: CASSSTATRQRGGYTF. The CDR3 nucleotides are TGTGCCAGTAGTTCGACAGCCACCCGCCAGCGCGGTGGCTACACCTTC.

This chain joins TRBV29-1 and TRBJ2-5; 10 nucleotides align to TRBD2. The CDR3 consists of 15 residues. The junction had 5 bases not matched to a gene; V was cut back by 3 bases and J by 1 base. The germline V gene encodes CDR1 SQVTM and CDR2 ANQGSEA. The chain's CDR3 is CSVDKRGGPQETQYF. The CDR3 nucleotides read TGCAGCGTTGACAAGCGGGGGGGGCCCCAAGAGACCCAGTACTTC.

The rearrangement links TRBV5-1 to TRBJ1-3; maybe TRBD1 (6 bases). Per germline, CDR1 SGHRS and CDR2 YFSETQ. V lost 4 bases and J 0 bases, leaving 8 bases between the germline ends. The CDR3 is 14 amino acids. The CDR3: CASSKDSSGNTIYF. For the CDR3, the DNA is TGCGCCAGCAGCAAGGACAGCTCTGGAAACACCATATATTTT.

The chain combines TRBV2 with TRBJ1-4, with D perhaps matching TRBD1 (6 bases). The CDR3 is made up of 16 amino acids. The germline V gene has CDR1 SNHLY and CDR2 FYNNEI. The DNA of the CDR3 is TGTGCTTCGGGGGGCAAGAGGGATGCAACTAATGAAAAACTGTTTTTT. It codes for CASGGKRDATNEKLFF.

This clone was observed a single time. The genes are TRBV15 and TRBJ2-3, with 10 bases that match TRBD2. V lost 0 bases to trimming and J lost 1 base; unmatched junction nucleotides: 4. The CDR3 length is 17 residues. CDR1 is LNHNV and CDR2 is YYDKDF in the germline V gene (reference sequence). The CDR3 DNA is TGTGCCACCAGCAGAGATCTAGCGGGGGATCGCACAGATACGCAGTATTTT. It codes for CATSRDLAGDRTDTQYF.

The chain has TRBV2 and TRBJ1-5; the D gene is possibly TRBD1 (6 bases). V gave up 5 bases and J gave up 5 bases, with 16 bases separating them. CDR3 length: 15 residues. Germline assignment: CDR1 SNHLY and CDR2 FYNNEI. The CDR3 spells CASSTMQGKDQPQHF. The CDR3 DNA follows: TGTGCCAGCAGTACAATGCAGGGGAAGGATCAGCCCCAGCATTTT.

This chain's CDR3 is CASSQTTSGYTGELFF. In DNA form, the CDR3 reads TGCGCCAGCAGCCAAACGACTAGCGGGTACACCGGGGAGCTGTTTTTT. The chain links TRBV4-1 to TRBJ2-2, with TRBD2 matching over 10 bases. Germline CDR1 reads MGHRA; CDR2 reads YSYEKL. The CDR3 consists of 16 residues. J lost 3 bases, V lost 2 bases, and 3 bases had no gene match.

This clone turned up a few times. This chain joins TRBV19 and TRBJ2-7; possibly TRBD1 for D (6 bases). Trimming left V 4 bases short and J 3 bases short, with 10 bases between. The CDR3 runs to 13 residues. The germline V gene encodes CDR1 LNHDA and CDR2 SQIVND (reference sequence). The CDR3 nucleotides read TGTGCCAGTAGTACGGGACACCTCTACGAGCAGTACTTC. Its translation: CASSTGHLYEQYF.

This clone occurred a few times. This chain links TRBV7-9 with TRBJ2-7, with a possible D match to TRBD1 (5 bases). The V gene's germline CDR1 is SEHNR and CDR2 FQNEAQ (reference sequence). This CDR3 spans 14 amino acids. With 1 base removed from V and 6 bases from J, the gap between germline ends came to 13 bases. The CDR3 loop reads CASSLGQGYGEQYF. The CDR3 bases are TGTGCCAGCAGCTTAGGGCAGGGTTATGGCGAGCAGTACTTC.

The chain couples TRBV25-1 to TRBJ1-4; D unclear. The V end was cut by 6 bases, the J end by 0 bases, with 8 bases between. CDR1 is MGHDK, CDR2 SYGVNS, per germline. The CDR3 consists of 14 residues. The CDR3 DNA sequence: TGTGCCAGCAGACCTCTAGCAACTAATGAAAAACTGTTTTTT. This sequence encodes CASRPLATNEKLFF.

J is TRBJ1-5 and V is TRBV5-1, with 8 nucleotides matching TRBD1. V gave up 4 bases and J gave up 2 bases; unmatched junction bases: 8. This CDR3 comprises 16 residues. Germline lookup yields CDR1 SGHRS and CDR2 YFSETQ. CDR3 protein: CASSLGGQEGNQPQHF. Here the CDR3 DNA reads TGCGCCAGCAGCCTGGGGGGACAGGAGGGCAATCAGCCCCAGCATTTT.

In DNA form, the CDR3 reads TGTGCCACCAGGGGGACAGGGGTAAATGGCTACACCTTC. Protein product: CATRGTGVNGYTF. The chain combines TRBV15 with TRBJ1-2, with 10 positions matching TRBD1. J was trimmed by 6 bases and V by 6 bases; bases with no gene match: 4. CDR1 and CDR2 from the germline V gene are LNHNV and YYDKDF (reference sequence). The CDR3 runs to 13 residues.